A single sample is the source of the 26 T cell receptor beta chains below, sequenced in a study of cytomegalovirus exposure and HLA in healthy donors. PCR involved 60 Vbeta and 13 Jbeta primers. The table came from immunoSEQ multiplex PCR; TCRdb's copy has only in-frame clones and leaves some out. Of fewer than 150,000 clones listed, over 70% are singletons. Sequences were obtained from PBMCs. These receptors originate from a man aged 35 to 55 in good health and CMV-seropositive.

The chain's CDR3 is CASSFLAGFGYEQYF. Here the CDR3 DNA reads TGTGCCAGCAGCTTCCTAGCGGGATTCGGCTACGAGCAGTACTTC. This chain uses TRBV5-4 with TRBJ2-7; 9 bases are a match to TRBD2. CDR1 and CDR2 from the germline V gene are SGHNT and YYREEE (reference sequence). The CDR3 has 15 residues. The J segment lost 3 bases and the V segment lost 2 bases, leaving 6 bases of the junction unmatched.

The chain is built from TRBV7-9 and TRBJ2-2; possible D gene TRBD1, 6 bases. Trimming removed 3 bases at V and 6 bases at J, with 8 bases between. This CDR3 spans 13 amino acids. CDR1 SEHNR and CDR2 FQNEAQ come from the germline V gene (reference sequence). CDR3 DNA: TGTGCCAGCAGCTTTGGACAGCCCGGGGAGCTGTTTTTT. Amino acids: CASSFGQPGELFF.

V is TRBV2 and J is TRBJ2-7; TRBD2 agrees at 10 bases. CDR3 length: 15 residues. Germline CDR1 SNHLY, CDR2 FYNNEI. Losses at the gene ends were 5 bases for V and 4 bases for J; bases not matched to a gene: 8. Here the CDR3 reads CASSPEAGGPYEQYF. CDR3 nucleotides: TGTGCCAGCAGTCCTGAAGCGGGAGGGCCTTACGAGCAGTACTTC.

This chain links TRBV6-5 with TRBJ1-1; maybe TRBD1 (6 bases). V gave up 0 bases and J gave up 4 bases, with 12 bases separating them. Germline values: CDR1 MNHEY, CDR2 SVGAGI. The CDR3 runs 15 residues. CDR3 nucleotide sequence: TGTGCCAGCAGTTACTCCGGGGGGCGAGGCACTGAAGCTTTCTTT. Translating gives CASSYSGGRGTEAFF.

The gene calls are TRBV28 and TRBJ1-3; the D is unclear. V lost 1 base and J 0 bases, leaving 10 bases between the germline ends. In germline, CDR1 is MDHEN, CDR2 SYDVKM. This CDR3 is built from 16 residues. The CDR3 protein is CASSLLGSGSGNTIYF. The DNA of the CDR3 is TGTGCCAGCAGTTTATTGGGTTCGGGCTCTGGAAACACCATATATTTT. The variable domain in full, completed from reference TRBV28 and TRBJ1-3, reads DVKVTQSSRYLVKRTGEKVFLECVQDMDHENMFWYRQDPGLGLRLIYFSYDVKMKEKGDIPEGYSVSREKKERFSLILESASTNQTSMYLCASSLLGSGSGNTIYFGEGSWLTVV.

The chain couples TRBV28 to TRBJ1-1; 10 bases match TRBD1. With V trimmed by 7 bases and J by 5 bases, 10 bases remained unmatched. The length of the CDR3 is 15 residues. Germline assignment: CDR1 MDHEN and CDR2 SYDVKM. CDR3 amino acids: CASNGLTGGYTEAFF. The CDR3 DNA reads as TGTGCCAGCAATGGTTTGACAGGGGGCTATACTGAAGCTTTCTTT.

The chain employs TRBV2 and TRBJ2-1; D is possibly TRBD1 (6 bases). This CDR3 is built from 15 residues. V was shortened by 3 bases and J by 5 bases, with 14 bases between the two germline ends. Germline CDR1 and CDR2: SNHLY and FYNNEI. The CDR3: CASSETWTDNNEQFF. The CDR3 DNA reads as TGTGCCAGCAGTGAGACGTGGACAGACAACAATGAGCAGTTCTTC.

V usage is TRBV7-9 and J usage is TRBJ2-1; D gene ambiguous. Germline V gene sequence: CDR1 SEHNR, CDR2 FQNEAQ (reference sequence). The CDR3 runs to 12 residues. V lost 4 bases, J lost 9 bases, and 10 bases lay in between. This chain's CDR3 is CASSSFTSEQFF. CDR3 DNA: TGTGCCAGCAGCTCTTTTACCAGTGAGCAGTTCTTC. The full variable domain, in which reference TRBV7-9 and TRBJ2-1 provide the parts outside the CDR3, is DTGVSQNPRHKITKRGQNVTFRCDPISEHNRLYWYRQTLGQGPEFLTYFQNEAQLEKSRLLSDRFSAERPKGSFSTLEIQRTEQGDSAMYLCASSSFTSEQFFGPGTRLTVL.

This clone was seen more than once but under ten times. The V call is TRBV7-2, the J call TRBJ2-3; 10 positions agree with TRBD2. The germline gives CDR1 SGHTA, CDR2 FQGNSA. The CDR3 is 16 residues long. The J segment lost 3 bases and the V segment lost 3 bases, leaving 6 bases of the junction unmatched. In nucleotides, the CDR3 is TGTGCCAGCAGCTTCCATCCAGCGGGGGGGACAGATACGCAGTATTTT. Residues: CASSFHPAGGTDTQYF.

This clone was counted once. This sequence joins TRBV7-2 and TRBJ1-3; D is ambiguous. V shed 2 bases and J shed 0 bases, with 8 bases lying between them. CDR1 and CDR2 from the germline V gene are SGHTA and FQGNSA. This CDR3 has 15 amino acids. The CDR3 reads CASSLRGSSGNTIYF. CDR3 coding DNA: TGTGCCAGCAGCTTACGCGGAAGCTCTGGAAACACCATATATTTT. The full variable domain, rest sourced from reference TRBV7-2 and TRBJ1-3, is GAGVSQSPSNKVTEKGKDVELRCDPISGHTALYWYRQSLGQGLEFLIYFQGNSAPDKSGLPSDRFSAERTGGSVSTLTIQRTQQEDSAVYLCASSLRGSSGNTIYFGEGSWLTVV.

V is TRBV25-1 and J is TRBJ1-2; D gene uncertain. Looked up from germline, CDR1 is MGHDK and CDR2 is SYGVNS. CDR3 length: 11 residues. Trimming cost V 3 bases and J 8 bases, with 7 bases left between them. The CDR3 DNA reads as TGTGCCAGCAGTGAGGGAGGGGGCTACACCTTC. Translation gives CASSEGGGYTF.

The chain employs TRBV30 and TRBJ2-5; maybe TRBD1 (6 bases). The germline V gene encodes CDR1 GTSNPN and CDR2 SVGIG (reference sequence). There are 15 residues in the CDR3. Trimming shortened V by 0 bases and J by 5 bases, and 16 bases separated the two germline ends. The CDR3 DNA reads TGTGCCTGGAGTGTACCCACTGGGGGCCCGGAGACCCAGTACTTC. This translates into CAWSVPTGGPETQYF.

The chain employs TRBV6-5 and TRBJ2-2; tentative D call: TRBD1 (6 bases). The V end lost 6 bases, the J end lost 2 bases, and 7 bases lay between the germline ends. The CDR3 is 13 amino acids. The V gene's germline CDR1 is MNHEY and CDR2 SVGAGI. CDR3 sequence (DNA): TGTGCCAGCAGGGGGGCAAACACCGGGGAGCTGTTTTTT. This codes for CASRGANTGELFF.

As to this clone: One junction end does not reproduce the germline sequence, and a read error may be involved. The same CDR3 is also encoded by other DNA sequences in this sample. The chain joins TRBV7-9 to TRBJ1-6; 9 nucleotides align to TRBD1. CDR1 is SEHNR, CDR2 FQNEAQ, per germline (reference sequence). The CDR3 runs to 16 residues. The CDR3 protein is CASSSWTGVNNSPLHF. CDR3 nucleotide sequence: TGTGCCAGCAGCTCCTGGACAGGGGTTAATAATTCCCCCCTCCACTTT.

This chain uses TRBV18 with TRBJ1-1; a possible D gene is TRBD1 (6 bases). This CDR3 has 14 residues. Germline CDR1 reads KGHSH; CDR2 reads LQKENI. V dropped 5 bases and J dropped 3 bases, with 13 bases sitting between them. CDR3 residues: CASSRYSGDTEAFF. In nucleotides, the CDR3 is TGTGCCAGCTCAAGATATTCAGGGGACACTGAAGCTTTCTTT.

The rearrangement uses TRBV11-3 and TRBJ2-7, with 14 bases fitting TRBD2. Germline loops: CDR1 SGHNT, CDR2 YENEEA. The CDR3 spans 20 residues. Losses at the gene ends were 5 bases for V and 3 bases for J; bases not matched to a gene: 18. CDR3 sequence reads: CASSPEPLTSGRAWLYEQYF. The CDR3 DNA is TGTGCCAGCAGCCCTGAACCCTTGACTAGCGGGAGGGCCTGGCTCTACGAGCAGTACTTC.

The V call is TRBV9, the J call TRBJ2-1, with TRBD2 matching 8 bases. Per the germline V gene, CDR1 is SGDLS and CDR2 is YYNGEE. The CDR3 loop spans 16 amino acids. Losses at the gene ends were 3 bases for V and 7 bases for J; bases not matched to a gene: 12. This CDR3 reads CASSARDETSANEQFF. In DNA form, the CDR3 reads TGTGCCAGCAGCGCGAGAGACGAGACTAGCGCGAATGAGCAGTTCTTC. Combining the CDR3 with reference TRBV9 and TRBJ2-1 gives the whole variable domain DSGVTQTPKHLITATGQRVTLRCSPRSGDLSVYWYQQSLDQGLQFLIQYYNGEERAKGNILERFSAQQFPDLHSELNLSSLELGDSALYFCASSARDETSANEQFFGPGTRLTVL.

The CDR3 here is CASSLAVAGKTRYEQYF. DNA of the CDR3: TGTGCCAGCAGCTTAGCGGTGGCGGGTAAGACCCGTTACGAGCAGTACTTC. The chain has TRBV7-8 and TRBJ2-7, with TRBD2 as a possible D gene (5 bases). The germline V and J ends were trimmed by 0 bases and 4 bases, with 19 bases remaining between them. The CDR3 loop spans 17 amino acids. The germline V gene has CDR1 SGHVS and CDR2 FQNEAQ.

In its sample, this clone was seen once. The chain links TRBV6-6 to TRBJ1-2; TRBD1 aligns across 9 bases. The CDR3 is 14 amino acids. Germline-derived CDR1 and CDR2 are MNHNY and SVGAGI (reference sequence). The J segment lost 4 bases and the V segment lost 5 bases, leaving 5 bases of the junction unmatched. The CDR3 DNA is TGTGCCAGCAGTGAGGGACAGGGTAGCTATGGCTACACCTTC. Its protein product is CASSEGQGSYGYTF.

This chain joins TRBV30 and TRBJ1-2; 7 nucleotides line up with TRBD1. The CDR3 length is 13 residues. The trim removed 3 bases at V and 6 bases at J, leaving 7 bases unmatched. CDR1 is GTSNPN, CDR2 SVGIG, per germline (reference sequence). The CDR3 region has the DNA TGTGCCTGGAGAGCAGGGGGAAAGGATGGCTACACCTTC. Encoded protein: CAWRAGGKDGYTF.

The CDR3 protein is CAGQGDPNEKLFF. CDR3 DNA sequence: TGTGCCGGCCAGGGGGATCCTAATGAAAAACTGTTTTTT. The chain links TRBV2 to TRBJ1-4, with 7 nucleotides matching TRBD1. The V and J ends lost 11 bases and 3 bases, in that order; junction bases with no gene match: 6. Germline assignment: CDR1 SNHLY and CDR2 FYNNEI. The CDR3 runs to 13 residues.

The chain combines TRBV27 with TRBJ2-2; possible D gene TRBD1, 6 bases. The CDR3 has 15 residues. Germline V CDR1 and CDR2: MNHEY, SMNVEV (reference sequence). Trimming stripped 3 bases from V and 2 bases from J, with 10 bases between. Here the CDR3 reads CASSFMGANTGELFF. DNA of the CDR3: TGTGCCAGCAGTTTTATGGGGGCCAACACCGGGGAGCTGTTTTTT.

The chain combines TRBV2 with TRBJ1-2, with 7 bases matching TRBD1. There are 12 residues in the CDR3. V lost 11 bases to trimming and J lost 7 bases; unmatched junction nucleotides: 10. CDR1 is SNHLY and CDR2 is FYNNEI in the germline V gene. The CDR3 here is CAGTTGSGGYTF. CDR3 DNA sequence: TGTGCCGGAACGACAGGGAGTGGTGGCTACACCTTC.

V is TRBV6-1 and J is TRBJ2-3; D gene uncertain. V lost 4 bases and J lost 0, with 8 bases in between. CDR1 MNHNS and CDR2 SASEGT come from the germline V gene. The CDR3 extends over 14 amino acids. CDR3 DNA sequence: TGTGCCAGCAGTGTAGATCCTAGCACAGATACGCAGTATTTT. It codes for CASSVDPSTDTQYF.

This clone was recorded once. This chain links TRBV9 with TRBJ1-2; TRBD1 is a possible D gene (5 bases). This CDR3 comprises 13 residues. V dropped 6 bases and J dropped 8 bases, with 17 bases sitting between them. Germline CDR1 SGDLS, CDR2 YYNGEE. The CDR3 here is CASTAVGVGGYTF. The DNA for the CDR3 is TGTGCCAGCACCGCGGTAGGGGTAGGCGGCTACACCTTC.

This clone was counted between two and nine times. The chain combines TRBV7-2 with TRBJ2-7, with a weak D call TRBD2 (5 bases). Germline CDR1 reads SGHTA; CDR2 reads FQGNSA. V was shortened by 2 bases and J by 4 bases, with 9 bases between the two germline ends. There are 13 residues in the CDR3. CDR3 residues: CASSLRAVYEQYF. CDR3 bases: TGTGCCAGCAGCTTACGAGCGGTATACGAGCAGTACTTC.